The next 30 T cell receptor beta chains were all read from a single sample in a study of blood T cell repertoires in COVID-19. TCRdb's copy holds only in-frame clones and misses some; the assay was immunoSEQ multiplex PCR. Of under 300,000 clones in the sample, about 81% were seen once. The sample was peripheral blood. The source of these receptors is a woman in her sixties with active or convalescent COVID-19.

The V gene is TRBV2, the J gene TRBJ2-2; 8 nucleotides match TRBD1. Germline lookup yields CDR1 SNHLY and CDR2 FYNNEI. With V trimmed by 2 bases and J by 4 bases, 12 bases remained unmatched. The CDR3 extends over 18 amino acids. The CDR3 nucleotides read TGTGCCAGCAGTGAAATGGCAGGGGGCGGTGGGTTCACCGGGGAGCTGTTTTTT. Translated, it gives CASSEMAGGGGFTGELFF.

The chain carries TRBV3-1 (or the pseudogene TRBV3-2) and TRBJ1-2; D is undetermined. This CDR3 has 13 residues. The V end lost 0 bases, the J end lost 8 bases, and 10 bases lay between the germline ends. Germline lookup yields CDR1 LGHDT and CDR2 YNNKEL (reference sequence). Here the CDR3 reads CASSQDSDRGYTF. CDR3 sequence (DNA): TGTGCCAGCAGCCAAGACAGCGATAGGGGCTACACCTTC.

This clone was detected only once. This sequence joins TRBV7-9 and TRBJ2-5; maybe TRBD1 (7 bases). V lost 10 bases and J lost 3, with 12 bases in between. The CDR3 is 12 amino acids. Looked up from germline, CDR1 is SEHNR and CDR2 is FQNEAQ (reference sequence). The CDR3 reads CATGGTEETQYF. As DNA, the CDR3 is TGTGCCACCGGAGGGACAGAAGAGACCCAGTACTTC.

The V and J genes are TRBV30 and TRBJ1-5, with 7 bases that match TRBD1. Germline V gene lookup returns CDR1 GTSNPN and CDR2 SVGIG (reference sequence). The CDR3 is 13 residues long. The J segment lost 6 bases and the V segment lost 3 bases, leaving 5 bases of the junction unmatched. The CDR3: CAWSEAGGQPQHF. The CDR3 bases are TGTGCCTGGAGCGAAGCAGGGGGTCAGCCCCAGCATTTT.

The chain joins TRBV11-2 to TRBJ2-1; D possibly corresponds to TRBD2 (6 bases). CDR1 is SGHAT and CDR2 is FQNNGV in the germline V gene. V lost 2 bases to trimming and J lost 6 bases, with 11 bases between them. The CDR3 is 14 amino acids. CDR3 sequence: CASSLIRGGNEQFF. The CDR3 nucleotides are TGTGCCAGCAGCTTAATTCGGGGAGGCAATGAGCAGTTCTTC.

The rearrangement uses TRBV27 and TRBJ2-5; tentative D call: TRBD2 (5 bases). Per the germline V gene, CDR1 is MNHEY and CDR2 is SMNVEV (reference sequence). The CDR3 is 14 residues long. The V end lost 3 bases, the J end lost 4 bases, and 12 bases lay between the germline ends. In DNA form, the CDR3 reads TGTGCCAGCAGTTTTTTCGGGAAACGAGAGACCCAGTACTTC. This sequence encodes CASSFFGKRETQYF.

The J gene is TRBJ1-6, the V gene TRBV5-1, with D possibly TRBD1 on 6 matching bases. Germline V gene data show CDR1 as SGHRS and CDR2 as YFSETQ. The CDR3 length is 16 residues. Trimming took 0 bases from V and 2 from J, leaving 9 bases between them. DNA of the CDR3: TGCGCCAGCAGCTTGGATGGGGGCGCCTATAATTCACCCCTCCACTTT. Translating it yields CASSLDGGAYNSPLHF.

V usage is TRBV6-5 and J usage is TRBJ1-1, with 7 bases lining up with TRBD1. This CDR3 has 14 residues. Germline V lookup: CDR1 MNHEY, CDR2 SVGAGI. V lost 6 bases and J lost 5; bases outside the gene matches: 9. CDR3 in amino acids: CASSVQGMGTEAFF. Written as DNA, the CDR3 is TGTGCCAGCAGCGTACAGGGGATGGGGACTGAAGCTTTCTTT.

The chain combines TRBV30 with TRBJ1-1; D is uncertain. Deletions cut 0 bases from V and 2 bases from J, with 7 bases between. This CDR3 is 13 amino acids long. From germline, CDR1 is GTSNPN and CDR2 SVGIG (reference sequence). This CDR3 reads CAWSVRLNTEAFF. The CDR3 nucleotides read TGTGCCTGGAGTGTAAGACTCAACACTGAAGCTTTCTTT.

CDR3 nucleotide sequence: TGTGCCATCAGTGAATTTTCGACAGGACCGAAAAACTATGGCTACACCTTC. Protein sequence: CAISEFSTGPKNYGYTF. This rearrangement joins TRBV10-3 to TRBJ1-2, with D possibly being TRBD1 (6 bases). The CDR3 has 17 residues. Germline V lookup: CDR1 ENHRY, CDR2 SYGVKD. V was trimmed by 3 bases and J by 2 bases, leaving 19 bases between them.

The chain couples TRBV25-1 to TRBJ2-1, with 11 bases matching TRBD2. V lost 3 bases to trimming and J lost 4 bases; unmatched junction nucleotides: 8. The CDR3 loop spans 17 amino acids. The V gene's germline CDR1 is MGHDK and CDR2 SYGVNS. In nucleotides, the CDR3 is TGTGCCAGCAGTGACCTAAAACTAGCGGGGGTATACAATGAGCAGTTCTTC. This encodes CASSDLKLAGVYNEQFF. Variable domain in full (rest from reference TRBV25-1 and TRBJ2-1): EADIYQTPRYLVIGTGKKITLECSQTMGHDKMYWYQQDPGMELHLIHYSYGVNSTEKGDLSSESTVSRIRTEHFPLTLESARPSHTSQYLCASSDLKLAGVYNEQFFGPGTRLTVL.

J is TRBJ1-2 and V is TRBV7-9; 7 bases fit TRBD1. Trimming removed 10 bases from V and 5 bases from J; junction bases left unmatched: 7. In germline, CDR1 is SEHNR, CDR2 FQNEAQ (reference sequence). CDR3 size: 12 residues. The chain's CDR3 is CATTGVGYGYTF. The DNA of the CDR3 is TGTGCCACCACAGGGGTGGGATATGGCTACACCTTC.

This clone was picked up one time. The V call is TRBV5-1, the J call TRBJ2-3, with 7 bases identical to TRBD2. This CDR3 has 16 residues. J was trimmed by 0 bases and V by 0 bases; bases with no gene match: 4. Germline loops: CDR1 SGHRS, CDR2 YFSETQ. CDR3 region: CASSLGISGSTDTQYF. DNA for the CDR3: TGCGCCAGCAGCTTGGGTATTAGCGGGAGCACAGATACGCAGTATTTT. The variable domain in full, completed from reference TRBV5-1 and TRBJ2-3, reads KAGVTQTPRYLIKTRGQQVTLSCSPISGHRSVSWYQQTPGQGLQFLFEYFSETQRNKGNFPGRFSGRQFSNSRSEMNVSTLELGDSALYLCASSLGISGSTDTQYFGPGTRLTVL.

The chain couples TRBV4-1 to TRBJ1-1, with TRBD1 matching 8 bases. V dropped 0 bases and J dropped 8; count of bases not matched to a gene: 5. Per germline, CDR1 MGHRA and CDR2 YSYEKL. The CDR3 extends over 14 amino acids. CDR3 coding DNA: TGCGCCAGCAGCCAAGATCAGGGGGCTAGGGAAGCTTTCTTT. This codes for CASSQDQGAREAFF.

This clone was seen only once. The CDR3 region is CASSTHFLLAGESTSSTDTQYF. The CDR3 nucleotides are TGTGCCAGTAGTACACACTTTTTACTAGCGGGGGAGTCCACCTCTAGCACAGATACGCAGTATTTT. The chain is built from TRBV19 and TRBJ2-3; 11 nucleotides align to TRBD2. The CDR3 totals 22 residues. Looked up from germline, CDR1 is LNHDA and CDR2 is SQIVND (reference sequence). With 4 bases clipped from V and 0 bases from J, the junction kept 21 bases outside the gene matches.

In this sample, this clone turned up once. The chain combines TRBV27 with TRBJ1-1; the D gene is possibly TRBD1 (6 bases). Trimming pared 3 bases from V and 0 bases from J, leaving 14 bases between. Per germline, CDR1 MNHEY and CDR2 SMNVEV (reference sequence). The CDR3 is 16 amino acids. The CDR3 DNA is TGTGCCAGCAGTTTTCGGAGACAGGCGATGAACACTGAAGCTTTCTTT. Its protein product is CASSFRRQAMNTEAFF.

This sequence joins TRBV7-2 and TRBJ1-6, with 7 positions matching TRBD1. This CDR3 comprises 15 residues. The germline V gene encodes CDR1 SGHTA and CDR2 FQGNSA. J lost 0 bases, V lost 4 bases, and 0 bases had no gene match. The CDR3 loop reads CASSWDSSYNSPLHF. The CDR3 nucleotides are TGTGCCAGCAGCTGGGACAGCTCCTATAATTCACCCCTCCACTTT. The entire variable domain, with the rest obtained from reference TRBV7-2 and TRBJ1-6, is as follows: GAGVSQSPSNKVTEKGKDVELRCDPISGHTALYWYRQSLGQGLEFLIYFQGNSAPDKSGLPSDRFSAERTGGSVSTLTIQRTQQEDSAVYLCASSWDSSYNSPLHFGNGTRLTVT.

The V and J genes are TRBV6-5 and TRBJ1-1; 7 bases fit TRBD1. The V gene end was trimmed by 6 bases and the J gene end by 4 bases; junction bases not matched to a gene: 11. The CDR3 covers 15 residues. Per the germline V gene, CDR1 is MNHEY and CDR2 is SVGAGI. As DNA, the CDR3 is TGTGCCAGCAGGGCAGTGGGACAGCGGAGCACTGAAGCTTTCTTT. Its protein is CASRAVGQRSTEAFF.

V is TRBV11-2 and J is TRBJ1-1; 7 nucleotides match TRBD1. The CDR3 loop spans 13 amino acids. Unmatched junction bases numbered 1, after V lost 5 bases and J lost 1 base. CDR1 SGHAT and CDR2 FQNNGV come from the germline V gene. DNA of the CDR3: TGTGCCAGCAGCCGACAGGGGAACACTGAAGCTTTCTTT. It translates to CASSRQGNTEAFF.

The CDR3 region is CASSEFQGGGYTF. Written as DNA, the CDR3 is TGTGCCAGCAGTGAATTCCAGGGAGGTGGCTACACCTTC. V gene TRBV2 combines with J gene TRBJ1-2; D is perhaps TRBD1 (5 bases). Germline CDR1 is SNHLY and CDR2 is FYNNEI. The CDR3 consists of 13 residues. V lost 2 bases and J 7 bases, leaving 11 bases between the germline ends.

J is TRBJ2-7 and V is TRBV9; 7 bases match TRBD2. CDR1 SGDLS and CDR2 YYNGEE come from the germline V gene. J was trimmed by 0 bases and V by 1 base; bases with no gene match: 4. The CDR3 is 15 amino acids. DNA for the CDR3: TGTGCCAGCAGCGTAATGGGGGGGGACTCCTACGAGCAGTACTTC. This codes for CASSVMGGDSYEQYF. Full variable domain (remainder filled in from reference TRBV9 and TRBJ2-7): DSGVTQTPKHLITATGQRVTLRCSPRSGDLSVYWYQQSLDQGLQFLIQYYNGEERAKGNILERFSAQQFPDLHSELNLSSLELGDSALYFCASSVMGGDSYEQYFGPGTRLTVT.

The chain employs TRBV2 and TRBJ1-6; D uncertain. This CDR3 region has 14 residues. Trimming cost V 0 bases and J 11 bases, with 11 bases left between them. The V gene's germline CDR1 is SNHLY and CDR2 FYNNEI. The CDR3 DNA follows: TGTGCCAGCAGTGAAGCTTTTCGAGAGGCACCCCTCCACTTT. Its protein is CASSEAFREAPLHF.

A few counts support this clone. This chain joins TRBV27 and TRBJ2-2; TRBD1 might be the D (5 bases). Germline V gene sequence: CDR1 MNHEY, CDR2 SMNVEV (reference sequence). Trimming removed 5 bases from V and 7 bases from J, with 14 bases in between. This CDR3 has 14 amino acids. CDR3 loop: CASSAAGKGGELFF. The CDR3 region has the DNA TGTGCCAGCAGTGCCGCAGGGAAGGGCGGGGAGCTGTTTTTT.

The J gene is TRBJ2-7, the V gene TRBV6-6; 8 bases match TRBD1. The trim removed 6 bases at V and 2 bases at J, leaving 9 bases unmatched. The CDR3 is 15 amino acids. Germline loops: CDR1 MNHNY, CDR2 SVGAGI (reference sequence). CDR3: CASRLDRGPPYEQYF. In DNA form, the CDR3 reads TGTGCCAGCAGACTAGACAGGGGCCCCCCCTACGAGCAGTACTTC.

This clone was detected a few times. The rearrangement joins TRBV6-5 to TRBJ2-7; D is possibly TRBD1 (6 bases). Germline loops: CDR1 MNHEY, CDR2 SVGAGI. The CDR3 consists of 14 residues. V lost 2 bases, J lost 5 bases, and 13 bases lay in between. The CDR3 sequence: CASSYGAGAHEQYF. Written as DNA, the CDR3 is TGTGCCAGCAGTTACGGTGCAGGGGCCCACGAGCAGTACTTC.

This clone was detected once. V and J are TRBV6-5 and TRBJ2-7, with TRBD1 identical over 8 bases. The CDR3 sequence is 15 residues long. Germline loops: CDR1 MNHEY, CDR2 SVGAGI. V shed 0 bases, J shed 6 bases, and the junction held 7 bases outside the gene matches. CDR3 DNA: TGTGCCAGCAGTTACTCTCCAGGGGGCAGGGGCGAGCAGTACTTC. This sequence encodes CASSYSPGGRGEQYF.

The chain has TRBV2 and TRBJ2-1; 8 bases are shared with TRBD2. J lost 2 bases, V lost 7 bases, and 10 bases had no gene match. Germline CDR1 is SNHLY and CDR2 is FYNNEI. This CDR3 has 16 amino acids. In DNA, the CDR3 is TGTGCCAGCAATACCCTAGCGGGTTACACCTACAATGAGCAGTTCTTC. This codes for CASNTLAGYTYNEQFF.

The rearrangement uses TRBV6-1 and TRBJ2-5; D uncertain. This CDR3 has 15 amino acids. The germline V gene encodes CDR1 MNHNS and CDR2 SASEGT. V dropped 1 base and J dropped 5 bases, with 14 bases sitting between them. CDR3 sequence reads: CASSEGPSRGETQYF. The CDR3 coding sequence is TGTGCCAGCAGTGAAGGTCCGTCCCGCGGCGAGACCCAGTACTTC.

CDR3 bases: TGTGCCAGCAGCCCGGGACAGACAAGAGGCTACACCTTC. Protein sequence: CASSPGQTRGYTF. The chain joins TRBV5-6 to TRBJ1-2, with TRBD1 matching over 7 bases. The CDR3 extends over 13 amino acids. V lost 4 bases to trimming and J lost 8 bases; unmatched junction nucleotides: 8. Germline values: CDR1 SGHDT, CDR2 YYEEEE.

The chain employs TRBV4-1 and TRBJ2-7, with 8 nucleotides matching TRBD1. This CDR3 spans 18 amino acids. Per germline, CDR1 MGHRA and CDR2 YSYEKL. Trimming cost V 4 bases and J 3 bases; bases outside gene matches: 17. The CDR3 DNA sequence: TGCGCCAGCAGCCTTCGACTCAACACAGGGGGGAGATTCTACGAGCAGTACTTC. As protein: CASSLRLNTGGRFYEQYF.